Listed here is a single T cell receptor (beta chain). Its antigen is still unknown. Researchers used the Oncomine TCR Beta short-read assay to sequence DNA from cultured CD4+ T cells. Investigators obtained genomic DNA by extraction from cultured CD4+ T cells. TCRdb redid the calling of the PCR reads with MiXCR, one entry per CDR3 protein. In the table there are some 15,000 distinct CDR3 sequences, 45% to 55% of which are singletons. Treatment denoted: approximately 9-day PBMC culture with coronavirus spike peptide pools or control peptides (ViraFEST assay). The data were taken from a study of vaccination and CD4 T cells after COVID-19. Whole-study results and caveats: Detection of a median approximately 87% of reactive clones in convalescent patients was confined to the period after vaccination.

This receptor was taken from a human donor who had recovered from COVID-19. The sequencing input was CD4+ T cells from blood, cultured in vitro.

The CDR3 DNA reads as TGTGCCAGCAGCTTAGATCAGGGTGGCGAGCAGTACTTC. Translating gives CASSLDQGGEQYF. The rearrangement links TRBV7-2 to TRBJ2-7, with a weak D call TRBD1 (5 bases). Germline lookup yields CDR1 SGHTA and CDR2 FQGNSA. The CDR3 has 13 amino acids. Trimming removed 1 base from V and 6 bases from J, with 10 bases in between.